This TCR beta chain is from a study of shared clonotypes between healthy human individuals. Study results and limitations: Sampling involved blood alone; tissue repertoires likely differ.

Clones were sequenced by immunoSEQ multiplex PCR, and TCRdb holds only the in-frame ones, with some missing. This sample has some 2.4 million clones, with roughly 93% found just once. Notes on this clone: The antigen remains undetermined.

V shed 3 bases and J 7 bases; nucleotides not matched to a gene: 11. Germline V gene sequence: CDR1 LGHNT, CDR2 FRNRAP. The CDR3 spans 15 residues. The chain uses TRBV12-5 and TRBJ1-1; 7 bases agree with TRBD1. Sequenced material: naive CD4+ T cells from PBMCs. Sample subset: CD45RA+ positively selected. The receptor was derived from a man younger than 30 in good health. Some clones in this sample may be carry-over from other donors' samples. CDR3 protein: CASGFSEGDRNEAFF. The CDR3 nucleotides read TGTGCTAGTGGTTTTAGCGAGGGGGACAGAAATGAAGCTTTCTTT.